Shown below are 6 T cell receptor beta chains from a single sample sequenced in a study of blood T cells in healthy people across ages (dated by TCRdb to 2014 to 2015). Library construction relied on 5' RACE. The sequencer was an Illumina HiSeq 2500. A second about 6 to 11 cycle PCR used a sample-barcoded 5' primer and a J-beta primer mix. Clones were called with MiXCR by TCRdb after fastp trimmed the public reads at Q25, and only in-frame beta chains were retained. For every CDR3 protein sequence, its rows merge into one entry that carries the most common genes and DNA. The sample records over 1.5 million distinct CDR3 sequences, around half of which are singletons. The ten largest clones add up to about 2.1% of the sample. Source material: blood. The receptor set was obtained from a woman aged 40 to 50 in good health.

The chain recombines TRBV6-2 or TRBV6-3 with TRBJ2-6; D is uncertain. Trimming stripped 5 bases from V and 3 bases from J, with 11 bases between. Germline V gives CDR1 MNHEY, CDR2 SVGEGT. This CDR3 contains 15 residues. CDR3 loop: CASSELARGANVLTF. CDR3 in DNA: TGTGCCAGCAGTGAACTCGCCCGTGGGGCCAACGTCCTGACTTTC.

The J gene is TRBJ1-6, the V gene TRBV20-1; possibly TRBD1 for D (6 bases). V was shortened by 5 bases and J by 7 bases, with 15 bases between the two germline ends. Germline V gene lookup returns CDR1 DFQATT and CDR2 SNEGSKA (reference sequence). CDR3 size: 14 residues. Here the CDR3 reads CSASNRVTNSPLHF. CDR3 DNA: TGCAGTGCTTCAAACAGGGTTACCAATTCACCCCTCCACTTT.

The chain employs TRBV12-3 or TRBV12-4 and TRBJ2-3; D is undetermined. CDR3 length: 14 amino acids. Trimming shortened V by 3 bases and J by 1 base, and 8 bases separated the two germline ends. CDR3 bases: TGTGCCAGCAGTTTGTCCTACCGCACAGATACGCAGTATTTT. Amino acids: CASSLSYRTDTQYF.

This chain uses TRBV2 with TRBJ2-1, with D uncertain. V was cut by 3 bases and J by 4 bases, with 7 bases left in between. Germline V lookup: CDR1 SNHLY, CDR2 FYNNEI. The CDR3 totals 13 residues. The chain's CDR3 is CASSDQAYNEQFF. The DNA for the CDR3 is TGTGCCAGCAGTGACCAAGCGTACAATGAGCAGTTCTTC.

The gene calls are TRBV6-2 or TRBV6-3 and TRBJ2-7, with 9 bases lining up with TRBD1. The closer fit of TRBJ2-5 to the DNA end suggests the J call may be wrong. The CDR3 runs to 16 residues. Per the germline V gene, CDR1 is MNHEY and CDR2 is SVGEGT. The CDR3 reads CASSSLGTGQQETQYF. CDR3 DNA sequence: TGTGCCAGCAGTTCCTTAGGGACAGGGCAACAAGAGACCCAGTACTTC.

This clonotype has just a few counts. This rearrangement joins TRBV28 to TRBJ1-4; unclear D gene. Germline V gene sequence: CDR1 MDHEN, CDR2 SYDVKM. Trimming removed 4 bases from V and 5 bases from J, with 2 bases in between. CDR3 length: 11 residues. DNA for the CDR3: TGTGCCAGCAGTTGGAATGAAAAACTGTTTTTT. Encoded protein: CASSWNEKLFF.